This paragraph reports one TCR beta chain. Germline-derived CDR1 and CDR2 are SGHNT and YYREEE (reference sequence). The CDR3 is made up of 13 amino acids. Trimming stripped 3 bases from V and 11 bases from J, with 17 bases between. The source of the sample is a study of shared clonotypes between healthy human individuals. Sequenced by immunoSEQ multiplex PCR; TCRdb stores in-frame clones only, minus some. The sample has about 2.4 million clones; around 94% are singletons. The TCR originated in a man aged 18 to 35 in good health. Sequencing used naive CD4+ T cells sorted from blood. Regarding subset: CD45RA+ positively selected. The chain is built from TRBV5-4 and TRBJ1-1; a weak D match, TRBD1 (5 bases). DNA for the CDR3: TGTGCCAGCAGCTCCCCCGGGGCAATGGGGGCTTTCTTT. Amino acids: CASSSPGAMGAFF.